This TCR beta chain was recorded in a study of shared clonotypes between healthy human individuals. Notes on this clone: Its antigen is unknown.

In the authors' workflow: For the immunoSEQ data, sequences were junction-only without quality scores, so filtering differed. Sequenced by immunoSEQ multiplex PCR; TCRdb stores in-frame clones only, minus some. V and J calls and clone size are those listed in that table; D and trimming were worked out from the DNA. The data contain 2 million or so clones, roughly 94% of them singletons. Study observations and caveats: Tissues were not sampled, only blood, and their repertoires likely differ. It was observed that 5% to 6.5% of naive CD4 clonotypes were shared across several donors.

CD4+ cell separation produced CD45RA+ naive and CD45RA-negative memory subsets. Germline CDR1 is MGHDK and CDR2 is SYGVNS. The CDR3 totals 15 residues. Trimming stripped 4 bases from V and 3 bases from J, with 14 bases between. Specimen: naive CD4+ T cells sorted from blood. The subset is: CD45RA+ positively selected. The chain links TRBV25-1 to TRBJ2-3; TRBD2 is a possible D gene (6 bases). This clonotype was sampled from a man aged 18 to 35 in good health. CDR3 amino acids: CASSAEIAETDTQYF. The CDR3, as DNA: TGTGCCAGCAGTGCCGAAATAGCGGAAACAGATACGCAGTATTTT.